This TCR beta chain was recorded in a study of blood T cell repertoires in COVID-19. CDR1 LNHDA and CDR2 SQIVND come from the germline V gene (reference sequence). V gave up 6 bases and J gave up 4 bases, with 13 bases separating them. CDR3 size: 14 residues. In the authors' workflow: Using reference gene primer amplification, nucleated cell counts were estimated. Sequencing was performed with immunoSEQ multiplex PCR; in TCRdb, only in-frame clones are kept and a portion is missing. That table furnishes V, J and clone size, whereas the DNA furnished D and trimming. The data show about 39,000 clones, 70% to 90% seen once.

The rearrangement joins TRBV19 to TRBJ1-5; possibly TRBD1 for D (6 bases). The sample comprised peripheral blood. The receptor comes from a man between 60 and 70 years old in a cohort sampled during active COVID-19. The CDR3, as DNA: TGTGCCAGTAGCGAACAGGGTTCAAATCAGCCCCAGCATTTT. Translated: CASSEQGSNQPQHF.